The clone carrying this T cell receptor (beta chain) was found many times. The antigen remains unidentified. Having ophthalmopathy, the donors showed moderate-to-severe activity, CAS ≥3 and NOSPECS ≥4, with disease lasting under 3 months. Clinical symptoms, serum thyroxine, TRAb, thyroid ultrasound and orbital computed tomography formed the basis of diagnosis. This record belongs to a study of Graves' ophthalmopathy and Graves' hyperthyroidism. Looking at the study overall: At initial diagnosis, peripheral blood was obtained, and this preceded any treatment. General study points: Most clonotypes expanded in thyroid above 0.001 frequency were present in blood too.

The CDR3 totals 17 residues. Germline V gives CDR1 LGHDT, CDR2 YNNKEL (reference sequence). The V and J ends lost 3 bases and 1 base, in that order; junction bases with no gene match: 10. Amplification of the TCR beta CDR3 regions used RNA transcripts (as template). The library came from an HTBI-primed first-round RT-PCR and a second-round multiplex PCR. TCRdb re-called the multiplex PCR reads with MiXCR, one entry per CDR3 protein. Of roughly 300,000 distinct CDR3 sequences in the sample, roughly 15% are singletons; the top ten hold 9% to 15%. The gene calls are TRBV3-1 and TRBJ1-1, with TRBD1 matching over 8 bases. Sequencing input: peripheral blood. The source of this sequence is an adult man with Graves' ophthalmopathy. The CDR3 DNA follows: TGTGCCAGCAGCCATCCTGCAGGGGGCAGAGGGAACACTGAAGCTTTCTTT. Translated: CASSHPAGGRGNTEAFF.